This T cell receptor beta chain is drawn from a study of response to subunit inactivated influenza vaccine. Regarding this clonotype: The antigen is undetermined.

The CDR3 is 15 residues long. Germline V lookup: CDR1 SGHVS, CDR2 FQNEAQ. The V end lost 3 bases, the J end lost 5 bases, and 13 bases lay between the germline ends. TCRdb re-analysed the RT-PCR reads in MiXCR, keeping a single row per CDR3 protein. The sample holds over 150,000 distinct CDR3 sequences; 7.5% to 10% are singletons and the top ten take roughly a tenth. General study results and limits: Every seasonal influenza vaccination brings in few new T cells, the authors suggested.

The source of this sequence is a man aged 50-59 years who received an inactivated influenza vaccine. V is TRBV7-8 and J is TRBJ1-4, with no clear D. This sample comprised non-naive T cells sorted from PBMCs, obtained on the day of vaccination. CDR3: CASSFSGGKNEKLFF. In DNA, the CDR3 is TGTGCCAGCAGCTTTTCAGGTGGGAAGAATGAAAAACTGTTTTTT.